A single sample is the source of the 30 T cell receptor beta chains below, sequenced in a study of cytomegalovirus exposure and HLA in healthy donors. Researchers ran the PCR with 60 Vbeta and 13 Jbeta primers. Clones were read by immunoSEQ multiplex PCR, and TCRdb kept only the in-frame ones, dropping some. This sample carries around 160,000 clones, about four fifths of them seen once, and the ten largest clones take 4.1%. The material sequenced was PBMCs. These receptors all stem from a middle-aged man in good health and CMV-seropositive.

This clone was seen a single time. The chain's CDR3 is CASTPAADYGYTF. In nucleotides, the CDR3 is TGTGCCAGTACCCCGGCCGCGGACTATGGCTACACCTTC. The J gene is TRBJ1-2, the V gene TRBV19; D unclear. Per the germline V gene, CDR1 is LNHDA and CDR2 is SQIVND (reference sequence). This CDR3 region has 13 residues. V was cut by 7 bases and J by 3 bases, with 12 bases left in between. Together with reference TRBV19 and TRBJ1-2, the CDR3 gives the full variable domain: DGGITQSPKYLFRKEGQNVTLSCEQNLNHDAMYWYRQDPGQGLRLIYYSQIVNDFQKGDIAEGYSVSREKKESFPLTVTSAQKNPTAFYLCASTPAADYGYTFGSGTRLTVV.

The chain links TRBV10-3 to TRBJ1-2; D not certain. Deletions cut 6 bases from V and 0 bases from J, with 14 bases between. The V gene's germline CDR1 is ENHRY and CDR2 SYGVKD. The CDR3 runs 15 residues. CDR3 protein: CAIRITANSNYGYTF. Here the CDR3 DNA reads TGTGCCATCAGGATAACAGCCAACTCTAACTATGGCTACACCTTC.

This sequence joins TRBV5-1 and TRBJ2-1, with 14 nucleotides matching TRBD2. From germline, CDR1 is SGHRS and CDR2 YFSETQ. The CDR3 extends over 15 amino acids. The ends lost 4 bases at V and 7 bases at J; junction bases unmatched: 4. CDR3 DNA sequence: TGCGCCAGCAGCGGACTAGCGGGAGGTTCTAATGAGCAGTTCTTC. Translation gives CASSGLAGGSNEQFF.

The table lists this clone with a count of one. This rearrangement joins TRBV19 to TRBJ1-6; TRBD1 matches 9 bases. CDR1 and CDR2 from the germline V gene are LNHDA and SQIVND (reference sequence). The CDR3 is 16 residues long. With V trimmed by 5 bases and J by 5 bases, 7 bases remained unmatched. CDR3 DNA sequence: TGTGCCAGTAGTCTCCGACAGGGGGGAAATAATTCACCCCTCCACTTT. It encodes CASSLRQGGNNSPLHF.

The chain recombines TRBV6-5 with TRBJ2-7, with a weak D call TRBD1 (5 bases). CDR1 is MNHEY, CDR2 SVGAGI, per germline. There are 13 residues in the CDR3. With 7 bases removed from V and 2 bases from J, the gap between germline ends came to 12 bases. In DNA form, the CDR3 reads TGTGCCAGCAAAAGACAGTACCCCTACGAGCAGTACTTC. This gives the protein CASKRQYPYEQYF.

This chain connects TRBV6-1 to TRBJ1-1; D is uncertain. The CDR3 covers 11 residues. Trimming stripped 8 bases from V and 1 base from J, with 5 bases between. CDR1 is MNHNS and CDR2 is SASEGT in the germline V gene. Here the CDR3 DNA reads TGTGCCAGCGGCGGGAACACTGAAGCTTTCTTT. It yields the protein CASGGNTEAFF.

The rearrangement uses TRBV7-3 and TRBJ2-1; TRBD2 aligns across 15 bases. This CDR3 has 15 amino acids. The germline V gene encodes CDR1 SGHTA and CDR2 FQGTGA. The V and J ends lost 5 bases and 8 bases, in that order; junction bases with no gene match: 4. The CDR3 DNA sequence: TGTGCCAGCAGCGGGGGGACTAGCGGGGGGTATGAGCAGTTCTTC. Translating it yields CASSGGTSGGYEQFF.

The rearrangement joins TRBV4-1 to TRBJ2-5; perhaps TRBD2 as D (5 bases). CDR1 is MGHRA, CDR2 YSYEKL, per germline. Between the trimmed V and J ends, which lost 6 bases and 5 bases, there was a span of 13 bases. This CDR3 has 13 amino acids. For the CDR3, the DNA is TGCGCCAGCAGTCCGAGCGGCTATGAGACCCAGTACTTC. This sequence encodes CASSPSGYETQYF.

CDR3 in amino acids: CASSPPWATGNTIYF. CDR3 DNA sequence: TGTGCCAGCTCACCACCTTGGGCGACGGGAAACACCATATATTTT. The chain has TRBV18 and TRBJ1-3; unclear D gene. Germline assignment: CDR1 KGHSH and CDR2 LQKENI. V lost 0 bases and J 4 bases, leaving 10 bases between the germline ends. This CDR3 is 15 amino acids long. Complete variable domain (other parts from reference TRBV18 and TRBJ1-3): NAGVMQNPRHLVRRRGQEARLRCSPMKGHSHVYWYRQLPEEGLKFMVYLQKENIIDESGMPKERFSAEFPKEGPSILRIQQVVRGDSAAYFCASSPPWATGNTIYFGEGSWLTVV.

A note on this clone: Other nucleotide sequences in the sample specify the same CDR3. This chain uses TRBV27 with TRBJ2-7; 9 nucleotides match TRBD2. Trimming at V came to 3 bases and at J to 2 bases, leaving 2 bases not matched to a gene. Per germline, CDR1 MNHEY and CDR2 SMNVEV (reference sequence). The CDR3 totals 14 residues. CDR3 residues: CASSLTSGAYEQYF. As DNA, the CDR3 is TGTGCCAGCAGTTTGACTAGCGGAGCCTACGAGCAGTACTTC.

The gene calls are TRBV6-5 and TRBJ1-5; 9 positions agree with TRBD1. Germline V gene lookup returns CDR1 MNHEY and CDR2 SVGAGI. The CDR3 contains 15 residues. V lost 6 bases, J lost 3 bases, and 6 bases stayed unmatched. CDR3 sequence reads: CASRPTGGTNQPQHF. In DNA form, the CDR3 reads TGTGCCAGCAGACCGACAGGGGGAACCAATCAGCCCCAGCATTTT.

The chain employs TRBV10-1 and TRBJ2-5; 10 bases match TRBD1. V gave up 4 bases and J gave up 3 bases; unmatched junction bases: 11. CDR1 WNHNN and CDR2 SYGVQD come from the germline V gene (reference sequence). The CDR3 is made up of 17 amino acids. CDR3 sequence (DNA): TGCGCCAGCAGTGGCAACCGGGACAGGGGTGCGGAAGAGACCCAGTACTTC. It is translated as CASSGNRDRGAEETQYF.

CDR3 sequence: CASSDSGLASYEQYF. The CDR3 DNA reads TGTGCCAGCAGCGACTCGGGACTAGCCTCCTACGAGCAGTACTTC. The chain employs TRBV13 and TRBJ2-7; TRBD2 matches 9 bases. Looked up from germline, CDR1 is PRHDT and CDR2 is FYEKMQ (reference sequence). This CDR3 has 15 amino acids. The J segment lost 0 bases and the V segment lost 5 bases, leaving 5 bases of the junction unmatched.

To note about this clone: Other DNA sequences within the sample encode an identical CDR3. The J gene is TRBJ2-7, the V gene TRBV7-9; 8 nucleotides line up with TRBD2. The length of the CDR3 is 16 residues. The germline V gene has CDR1 SEHNR and CDR2 FQNEAQ (reference sequence). V was pared by 5 bases and J by 0 bases, with 9 bases of the junction left unmatched. The CDR3 region is CASSLLTSGSSYEQYF. CDR3 DNA: TGTGCCAGCAGCCTATTAACTAGCGGATCCTCCTACGAGCAGTACTTC. Filled out from reference TRBV7-9 and TRBJ2-7, the complete variable domain reads DTGVSQNPRHKITKRGQNVTFRCDPISEHNRLYWYRQTLGQGPEFLTYFQNEAQLEKSRLLSDRFSAERPKGSFSTLEIQRTEQGDSAMYLCASSLLTSGSSYEQYFGPGTRLTVT.

V gene TRBV7-9 combines with J gene TRBJ2-1; 7 bases are shared with TRBD1. Germline V gene lookup returns CDR1 SEHNR and CDR2 FQNEAQ (reference sequence). The CDR3 has 12 amino acids. The ends lost 5 bases at V and 8 bases at J; junction bases unmatched: 3. CDR3: CASSKQGYEQFF. CDR3 coding DNA: TGTGCCAGCAGCAAACAGGGGTATGAGCAGTTCTTC.

This sequence joins TRBV7-9 and TRBJ2-7; the match to TRBD1 covers 7 bases. With V trimmed by 6 bases and J by 2 bases, 10 bases remained unmatched. Looked up from germline, CDR1 is SEHNR and CDR2 is FQNEAQ (reference sequence). The CDR3 has 15 residues. The CDR3 protein is CASSYSRGNAYEQYF. The CDR3 DNA reads as TGTGCCAGCAGTTACAGCAGGGGGAATGCCTACGAGCAGTACTTC.

This chain links TRBV27 with TRBJ2-5; 11 nucleotides align to TRBD2. The ends lost 4 bases at V and 6 bases at J; junction bases unmatched: 7. The CDR3 has 15 residues. Germline V gene data show CDR1 as MNHEY and CDR2 as SMNVEV (reference sequence). CDR3 coding DNA: TGTGCCAGCAGTTCAACTAGCGGGGGTCCAAAGACCCAGTACTTC. Its protein is CASSSTSGGPKTQYF.

The CDR3: CASSTAGAPSGQPQHF. DNA of the CDR3: TGTGCCAGTAGTACCGCAGGGGCACCGAGTGGTCAGCCCCAGCATTTT. This rearrangement joins TRBV19 to TRBJ1-5; D may be TRBD1 (6 bases). Germline CDR1 and CDR2: LNHDA and SQIVND (reference sequence). The CDR3 covers 16 residues. With 4 bases removed from V and 6 bases from J, the gap between germline ends came to 19 bases.

This clone has just a few counts. This chain joins TRBV5-6 and TRBJ2-5; a possible D gene is TRBD1 (5 bases). Germline CDR1 and CDR2: SGHDT and YYEEEE. The CDR3 runs to 13 residues. V lost 3 bases, J lost 5 bases, and 11 bases lay in between. CDR3 loop: CASSSDIGETQYF. As DNA, the CDR3 is TGTGCCAGCAGCTCGGACATTGGGGAGACCCAGTACTTC.

The V call is TRBV4-1, the J call TRBJ1-2, with a tentative D call TRBD1 (6 bases). Deletions cut 1 base from V and 4 bases from J, with 16 bases between. The CDR3 is 16 residues long. The germline V gene encodes CDR1 MGHRA and CDR2 YSYEKL. CDR3: CASSQAQGLEIYGYTF. The DNA for the CDR3 is TGCGCCAGCAGCCAAGCCCAGGGGCTAGAGATCTATGGCTACACCTTC.

The chain links TRBV25-1 to TRBJ2-2; D gene unclear. CDR1 is MGHDK, CDR2 SYGVNS, per germline. The CDR3 spans 14 residues. V lost 5 bases to trimming and J lost 2 bases, with 9 bases between them. The CDR3 DNA reads as TGTGCCAGCAGTCGGCAGGCTAACACCGGGGAGCTGTTTTTT. Amino acids: CASSRQANTGELFF.

The rearrangement joins TRBV4-1 to TRBJ1-1, with a tentative D call TRBD1 (5 bases). The CDR3 totals 14 residues. Trimming stripped 5 bases from V and 1 base from J, with 11 bases between. Germline-derived CDR1 and CDR2 are MGHRA and YSYEKL. CDR3 sequence: CASSKPTGNTEAFF. For the CDR3, the DNA is TGCGCCAGCAGCAAACCCACAGGGAACACTGAAGCTTTCTTT.

The chain employs TRBV13 and TRBJ2-7; possibly TRBD1 for D (5 bases). V was clipped by 5 bases and J by 1 base, with 9 bases between them. Germline-derived CDR1 and CDR2 are PRHDT and FYEKMQ (reference sequence). This CDR3 spans 13 amino acids. The chain's CDR3 is CASSIQVSYEQYF. In nucleotides, the CDR3 is TGTGCCAGCAGCATACAGGTGTCCTACGAGCAGTACTTC.

This chain uses TRBV7-5 with TRBJ1-5; TRBD1, the table's D call, lacks a check against the DNA. TRBV7-5 is a pseudogene. CDR3 length equals 14 residues. The CDR3 DNA follows: TGTGTCAGAAGCTCTGACAGGGCCCATCAGCCCCAGCATTTT. It is translated as CVRSSDRAHQPQHF.

This chain uses TRBV4-2 with TRBJ1-2, with 9 bases fitting TRBD1. J was trimmed by 7 bases and V by 0 bases; bases with no gene match: 3. CDR1 is LGHNA, CDR2 YNFKEQ, per germline. The CDR3 covers 14 residues. Written as DNA, the CDR3 is TGTGCCAGCAGCCAAGAATCGACAGGGGGTGGCTACACCTTC. Amino acid sequence: CASSQESTGGGYTF.

This clone has only one observation. The chain is built from TRBV9 and TRBJ2-3; D uncertain. There are 14 residues in the CDR3. V was pared by 0 bases and J by 2 bases, with 7 bases between. Germline-derived CDR1 and CDR2 are SGDLS and YYNGEE. The CDR3 DNA follows: TGTGCCAGCAGCGTAGTTTTCTCCACAGATACGCAGTATTTT. It encodes CASSVVFSTDTQYF.

The V call is TRBV29-1, the J call TRBJ2-5; 7 bases match TRBD1. The DNA matches TRBJ2-7 better at its end, which makes the J call doubtful. CDR1 is SQVTM, CDR2 ANQGSEA, per germline. This CDR3 region has 12 residues. CDR3 sequence reads: CSARQGFYEQYF. CDR3 sequence (DNA): TGCAGCGCTCGACAGGGATTCTACGAGCAGTACTTC.

The chain couples TRBV27 to TRBJ1-1, with no clear D. Trimming pared 2 bases from V and 7 bases from J, leaving 29 bases between. This CDR3 comprises 19 residues. Germline lookup yields CDR1 MNHEY and CDR2 SMNVEV (reference sequence). CDR3 coding DNA: TGTGCCAGCAGTTTAGTGTCGCCTGGGCAGTACACCTCTCTCTTTGAAGCTTTCTTT. Its protein product is CASSLVSPGQYTSLFEAFF.

In DNA, the CDR3 is TGTGCCAGCAGTTACAAGCTAGCGGAAACCTACGAGCAGTACTTC. Its protein is CASSYKLAETYEQYF. The chain employs TRBV6-6 and TRBJ2-5; the match to TRBD2 covers 7 bases. The DNA end is a closer match to TRBJ2-7, so the J assignment may be wrong. The germline V gene has CDR1 MNHNY and CDR2 SVGAGI (reference sequence). The length of the CDR3 is 15 residues.

This clone was recorded a few times. The chain uses TRBV10-1 and TRBJ2-5; 7 nucleotides agree with TRBD2. The DNA end favors TRBJ2-7, so the J call may be wrong. CDR3 length: 15 residues. In germline, CDR1 is WNHNN, CDR2 SYGVQD (reference sequence). The CDR3: CASSELSSGRYEQYF. The DNA of the CDR3 is TGCGCCAGCAGTGAGTTATCTAGCGGTAGATACGAGCAGTACTTC.